The 3 T cell receptor beta chains listed next were all sequenced from one sample in a study of blood T cell repertoires in COVID-19. Clones were sequenced by immunoSEQ multiplex PCR, and TCRdb holds only the in-frame ones, with some missing. The table includes more than 55,000 clones, 76% detected once. The sequencing sample was made of peripheral blood. These receptors all come from a woman in her forties or fifties with active or convalescent COVID-19.

The count of this clone is one. V is TRBV2 and J is TRBJ2-7, with 13 positions matching TRBD2. The germline CDR1 and CDR2 sequences are SNHLY and FYNNEI. The CDR3 spans 16 residues. V gave up 4 bases and J gave up 6 bases; unmatched junction bases: 9. The CDR3, as DNA: TGTGCCAGCAGTGTCGCCTCCCGACTAGCGGGAGGCGAGCAGTACTTC. This codes for CASSVASRLAGGEQYF.

This clone was detected many times. Other DNA sequences in this sample translate to the same CDR3. The V call is TRBV5-4, the J call TRBJ2-3; 12 bases match TRBD1. Germline loops: CDR1 SGHNT, CDR2 YYREEE (reference sequence). CDR3 length: 15 amino acids. The trim removed 5 bases at V and 1 base at J, leaving 2 bases unmatched. The CDR3 DNA follows: TGTGCCAGCAGTCGGGACAGGGGGCGCACAGATACGCAGTATTTT. It translates to CASSRDRGRTDTQYF.

The rearrangement joins TRBV24-1 to TRBJ2-1; the match to TRBD2 covers 8 bases. The CDR3 sequence is 16 residues long. Per germline, CDR1 KGHDR and CDR2 SFDVKD. After removal of 5 bases from V and 2 bases from J, the junction contained 7 bases not matched to a gene. The CDR3 region has the DNA TGTGCCACCAGTGCCAGGGCGGGGGGAACCTACAATGAGCAGTTCTTC. Amino acid sequence: CATSARAGGTYNEQFF.